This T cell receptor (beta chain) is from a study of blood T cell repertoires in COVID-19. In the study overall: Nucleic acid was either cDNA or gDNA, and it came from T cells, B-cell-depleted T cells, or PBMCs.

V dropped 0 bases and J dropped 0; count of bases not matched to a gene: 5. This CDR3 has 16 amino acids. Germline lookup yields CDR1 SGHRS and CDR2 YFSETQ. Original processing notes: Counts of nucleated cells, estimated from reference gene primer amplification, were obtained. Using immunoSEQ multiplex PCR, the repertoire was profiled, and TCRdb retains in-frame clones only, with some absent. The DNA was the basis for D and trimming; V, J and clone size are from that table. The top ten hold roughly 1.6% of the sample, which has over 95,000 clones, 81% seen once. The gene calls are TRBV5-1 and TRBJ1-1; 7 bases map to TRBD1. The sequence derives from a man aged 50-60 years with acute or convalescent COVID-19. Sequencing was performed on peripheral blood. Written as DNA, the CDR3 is TGCGCCAGCAGCTTGGGGTCAGGGGGGATGAACACTGAAGCTTTCTTT. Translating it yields CASSLGSGGMNTEAFF.